This entry features one TCR beta chain sequence. Its target is unknown. These data come from a study of OX40 agonist ivuxolimab in advanced cancers. The overall study: People who had prior anti-PD-1, anti-PD-L1 or anti-CTLA-4 therapy could take part, and less than 50% had some.

Study-wide findings and caveats: On average, CD8+ T cells showed a greater number of expanded clones than CD4+.

Repertoires were generated with immunoSEQ multiplex PCR, while TCRdb's copy carries only in-frame clones and drops some. The sample yields 15,000 to 20,000 clones, 90% seen once. The specimen was CD4+ or CD8+ T cells sorted from blood, collected in a trial of the OX40 agonist ivuxolimab. This receptor was obtained from an adult with an advanced solid tumor such as melanoma, head and neck, liver or kidney cancer.

CDR3 region: CASSPGTGIQPQHF. The CDR3 bases are TGTGCCAGCAGCCCGGGGACAGGGATTCAGCCCCAGCATTTT. This rearrangement joins TRBV7-9 to TRBJ1-5, with TRBD1 identical over 9 bases. The CDR3 length is 14 residues. V lost 5 bases and J lost 6; bases outside the gene matches: 5. Germline V gene lookup returns CDR1 SEHNR and CDR2 FQNEAQ (reference sequence). The full variable domain, rest sourced from reference TRBV7-9 and TRBJ1-5, is DTGVSQNPRHKITKRGQNVTFRCDPISEHNRLYWYRQTLGQGPEFLTYFQNEAQLEKSRLLSDRFSAERPKGSFSTLEIQRTEQGDSAMYLCASSPGTGIQPQHFGDGTRLSIL.